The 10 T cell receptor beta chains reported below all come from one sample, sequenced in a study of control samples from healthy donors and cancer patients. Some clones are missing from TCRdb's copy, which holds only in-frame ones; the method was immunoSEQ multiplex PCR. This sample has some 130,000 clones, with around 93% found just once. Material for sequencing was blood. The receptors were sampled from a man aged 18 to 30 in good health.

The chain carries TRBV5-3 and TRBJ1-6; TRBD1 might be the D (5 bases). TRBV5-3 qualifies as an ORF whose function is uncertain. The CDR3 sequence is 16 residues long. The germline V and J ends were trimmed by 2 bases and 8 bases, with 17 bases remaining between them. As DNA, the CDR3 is TGTGCCAGAAGCTTCCTCCCTACAGGCCTTCATTCACCCCTCCACTTT. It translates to CARSFLPTGLHSPLHF.

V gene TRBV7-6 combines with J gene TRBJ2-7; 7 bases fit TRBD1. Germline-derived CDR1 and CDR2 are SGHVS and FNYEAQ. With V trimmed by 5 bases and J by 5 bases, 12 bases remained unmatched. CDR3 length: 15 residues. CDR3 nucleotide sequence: TGTGCCAGCAGCCCCCGCGACAGGGAATTCGACGAGCAGTACTTC. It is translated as CASSPRDREFDEQYF. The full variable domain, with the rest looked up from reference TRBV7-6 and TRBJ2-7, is GAGVSQSPRYKVTKRGQDVALRCDPISGHVSLYWYRQALGQGPEFLTYFNYEAQQDKSGLPNDRFSAERPEGSISTLTIQRTEQRDSAMYRCASSPRDREFDEQYFGPGTRLTVT.

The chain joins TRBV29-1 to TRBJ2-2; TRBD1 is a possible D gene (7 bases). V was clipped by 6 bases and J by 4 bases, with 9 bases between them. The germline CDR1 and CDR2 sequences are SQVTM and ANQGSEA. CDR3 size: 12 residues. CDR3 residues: CSVQGGTGELFF. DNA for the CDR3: TGCAGCGTGCAGGGGGGCACCGGGGAGCTGTTTTTT.

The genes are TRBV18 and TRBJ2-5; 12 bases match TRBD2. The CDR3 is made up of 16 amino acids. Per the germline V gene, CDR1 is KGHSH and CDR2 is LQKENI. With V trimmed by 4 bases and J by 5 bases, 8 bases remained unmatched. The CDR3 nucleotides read TGTGCCAGCTCACGACTAGCGGGGGACCCTCGTGAGACCCAGTACTTC. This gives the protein CASSRLAGDPRETQYF.

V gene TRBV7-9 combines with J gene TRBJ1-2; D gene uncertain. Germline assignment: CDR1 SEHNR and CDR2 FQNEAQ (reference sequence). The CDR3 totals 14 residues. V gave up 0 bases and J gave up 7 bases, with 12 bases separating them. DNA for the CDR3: TGTGCCAGCAGCTTAGCCCCCCGGAGAGGTGGCTACACCTTC. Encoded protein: CASSLAPRRGGYTF.

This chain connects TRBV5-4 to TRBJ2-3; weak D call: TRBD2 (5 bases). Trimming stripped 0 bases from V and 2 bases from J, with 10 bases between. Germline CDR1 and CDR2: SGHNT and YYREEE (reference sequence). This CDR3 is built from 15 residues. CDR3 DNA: TGTGCCAGCAGCTTGGGGAGCGGCTCCACAGATACGCAGTATTTT. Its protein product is CASSLGSGSTDTQYF.

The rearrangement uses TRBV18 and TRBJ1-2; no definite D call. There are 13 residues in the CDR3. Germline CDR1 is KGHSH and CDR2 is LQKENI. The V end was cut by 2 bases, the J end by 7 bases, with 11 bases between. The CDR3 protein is CASSPKAGIGYTF. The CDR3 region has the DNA TGTGCCAGCTCACCAAAGGCAGGCATTGGCTACACCTTC.

The CDR3 sequence is CASSPKATANEQFF. In DNA, the CDR3 is TGTGCCAGCAGCCCAAAGGCGACTGCCAATGAGCAGTTCTTC. J is TRBJ2-1 and V is TRBV7-3; D gene unclear. The CDR3 consists of 14 residues. Germline V CDR1 and CDR2: SGHTA, FQGTGA. V gave up 5 bases and J gave up 6 bases, with 14 bases separating them. The full variable domain, its missing parts supplied by reference TRBV7-3 and TRBJ2-1, is GAGVSQTPSNKVTEKGKYVELRCDPISGHTALYWYRQSLGQGPEFLIYFQGTGAADDSGLPNDRFFAVRPEGSVSTLKIQRTERGDSAVYLCASSPKATANEQFFGPGTRLTVL.

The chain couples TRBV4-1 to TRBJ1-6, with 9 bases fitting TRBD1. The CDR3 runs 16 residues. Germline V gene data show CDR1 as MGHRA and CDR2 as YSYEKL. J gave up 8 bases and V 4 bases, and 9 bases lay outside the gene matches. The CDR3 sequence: CASSRGPGQGDSPLHF. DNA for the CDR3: TGCGCCAGCAGCCGTGGCCCGGGACAGGGCGATTCACCCCTCCACTTT.

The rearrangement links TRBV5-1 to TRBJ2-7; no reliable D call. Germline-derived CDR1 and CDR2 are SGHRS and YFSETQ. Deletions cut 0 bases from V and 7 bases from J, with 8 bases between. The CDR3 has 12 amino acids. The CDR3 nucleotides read TGCGCCAGCAGCTTGGCCGGGCCAGAGCAGTACTTC. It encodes CASSLAGPEQYF.